This TCR beta chain was captured in a study of control samples from healthy donors and cancer patients. Trimming left V 8 bases short and J 4 bases short, with 9 bases between. CDR3 length: 12 residues. Germline loops: CDR1 LGHNT, CDR2 FRNRAP. In this sample, this clone turned up once. Clones were sequenced by immunoSEQ multiplex PCR, and TCRdb holds only the in-frame ones, with some missing. The data show tens of thousands of clones, approximately 89% seen once. The V and J genes are TRBV12-5 and TRBJ2-1; no definite D call. Sequencing used PBMCs. The TCR comes from a woman in her fifties or sixties with lung cancer. The DNA for the CDR3 is TGTGCTAGTTACCAGTTATACAATGAGCAGTTCTTC. This encodes CASYQLYNEQFF.